The next 29 T cell receptor beta chains were all read from a single sample in a study of T-cell memory formation after mild COVID-19. TCRdb ran MiXCR on the 5' RACE reads and lists one entry per CDR3 protein. The sample lists around 530,000 distinct CDR3 sequences; about 20% were seen once. Input material: PBMCs or a T cell subset sorted from them (not recorded which). Every receptor here comes from an adult woman who had mild COVID-19 (a few samples of this study predate the infection). Cell type and time point are not known.

The chain employs TRBV4-3 and TRBJ2-5; 9 nucleotides agree with TRBD2. The germline V gene encodes CDR1 LGHNA and CDR2 YSLEER. With V trimmed by 0 bases and J by 9 bases, 8 bases remained unmatched. This CDR3 is built from 15 residues. The CDR3 is CASSQDLSGSLAQYF. CDR3 nucleotides: TGCGCCAGCAGCCAAGATCTTAGCGGGAGCCTGGCCCAGTACTTC.

This chain connects TRBV5-4 to TRBJ2-2; possible D gene TRBD1, 5 bases. Germline V CDR1 and CDR2: SGHNT, YYREEE (reference sequence). CDR3 size: 15 residues. Trimming took 4 bases from V and 7 from J, leaving 17 bases between them. CDR3 in DNA: TGTGCCAGCAGCACCAGGGAAAATGGGGTCGGGGAGCTGTTTTTT. It yields the protein CASSTRENGVGELFF.

The rearrangement uses TRBV5-5 and TRBJ1-2; TRBD1 matches at 8 bases. V was clipped by 1 base and J by 3 bases; unmatched bases: 11. The CDR3 has 17 residues. Germline V lookup: CDR1 SGHKS, CDR2 YYEKEE (reference sequence). This CDR3 reads CASSLRDRQSPYYGYTF. In nucleotides, the CDR3 is TGTGCCAGCAGCTTGCGGGACAGGCAATCCCCCTACTATGGCTACACCTTC.

The V gene is TRBV20-1, the J gene TRBJ1-2; 8 bases are shared with TRBD1. Germline-derived CDR1 and CDR2 are DFQATT and SNEGSKA (reference sequence). CDR3 length equals 13 residues. V lost 6 bases and J lost 2; bases outside the gene matches: 5. CDR3 sequence reads: CSATGQANYGYTF. The CDR3 DNA reads as TGCAGTGCAACGGGACAGGCAAACTATGGCTACACCTTC.

CDR3 protein: CASSLGGQLTYEQYF. CDR3 nucleotides: TGCGCCAGCAGCTTGGGGGGGCAGTTAACCTACGAGCAGTACTTC. The chain combines TRBV5-1 with TRBJ2-7; a weak D match, TRBD1 (6 bases). From germline, CDR1 is SGHRS and CDR2 YFSETQ. The CDR3 runs to 15 residues. Trimming shortened V by 0 bases and J by 2 bases, and 12 bases separated the two germline ends.

The gene calls are TRBV5-6 and TRBJ1-1; TRBD1 matches 7 bases. Trimming took 4 bases from V and 4 from J; bases not matched to a gene: 13. The CDR3 consists of 16 residues. CDR1 and CDR2 from the germline V gene are SGHDT and YYEEEE. DNA for the CDR3: TGTGCCAGCAGCGCCCCGGGTATCCCAGGGGGCACTGAAGCTTTCTTT. Translation: CASSAPGIPGGTEAFF.

This clonotype appeared a few times. The gene calls are TRBV7-2 and TRBJ2-2; the match to TRBD2 covers 13 bases. CDR3 length: 15 amino acids. The V segment lost 5 bases and the J segment 8 bases; nucleotides outside the gene matches: 5. Germline V lookup: CDR1 SGHTA, CDR2 FQGNSA. CDR3 residues: CASSPILAGGGELFF. As DNA, the CDR3 is TGTGCCAGCAGCCCAATACTAGCGGGAGGGGGGGAGCTGTTTTTT.

V and J are TRBV30 and TRBJ2-7; unclear D gene. Germline loops: CDR1 GTSNPN, CDR2 SVGIG (reference sequence). The CDR3 consists of 14 residues. V dropped 3 bases and J dropped 6 bases, with 18 bases sitting between them. For the CDR3, the DNA is TGTGCCTGGAGAAGCTCGCAGGTGGGCGGCGAGCAGTACTTC. Its protein product is CAWRSSQVGGEQYF.

The gene calls are TRBV13 and TRBJ2-7, with 7 bases that match TRBD1. Germline lookup yields CDR1 PRHDT and CDR2 FYEKMQ (reference sequence). The CDR3 totals 14 residues. J was trimmed by 6 bases and V by 1 base; bases with no gene match: 6. The CDR3 region has the DNA TGTGCCAGCAGCTTAGCTGGGACAGCGAGCGAGCAGTACTTC. This translates into CASSLAGTASEQYF.

This clonotype was seen a handful of times. This chain joins TRBV24-1 and TRBJ1-5; 10 bases are a match to TRBD1. Germline values: CDR1 KGHDR, CDR2 SFDVKD. CDR3 length: 16 residues. The J segment lost 4 bases and the V segment lost 4 bases, leaving 6 bases of the junction unmatched. The DNA of the CDR3 is TGTGCCACCAGTGACACCGGGACAGGGGCTAATCAGCCCCAGCATTTT. Amino acids: CATSDTGTGANQPQHF.

CDR3 sequence reads: CSAHTGTGYGYTF. CDR3 DNA: TGCAGTGCCCATACCGGGACAGGCTATGGCTACACCTTC. The chain carries TRBV20-1 and TRBJ1-2; 8 bases line up with TRBD1. The CDR3 consists of 13 residues. Trimming removed 6 bases from V and 4 bases from J; junction bases left unmatched: 7. From germline, CDR1 is DFQATT and CDR2 SNEGSKA (reference sequence).

This clonotype was seen more than once but under ten times. The chain links TRBV15 to TRBJ2-1, with TRBD1 matching 9 bases. Trimming took 4 bases from V and 7 from J; bases not matched to a gene: 8. Germline CDR1 and CDR2: LNHNV and YYDKDF (reference sequence). This CDR3 region has 15 residues. DNA of the CDR3: TGTGCCACCAGCACCCTCAGACAGGGGGGGAATGAGCAGTTCTTC. Its translation: CATSTLRQGGNEQFF. Filled out from reference TRBV15 and TRBJ2-1, the complete variable domain reads DAMVIQNPRYQVTQFGKPVTLSCSQTLNHNVMYWYQQKSSQAPKLLFHYYDKDFNNEADTPDNFQSRRPNTSFCFLDIRSPGLGDTAMYLCATSTLRQGGNEQFFGPGTRLTVL.

In its sample, this clonotype was seen once. V and J are TRBV5-5 and TRBJ1-1; D not resolved. The V end was cut by 4 bases, the J end by 0 bases, with 19 bases between. The CDR3 totals 17 residues. Germline loops: CDR1 SGHKS, CDR2 YYEKEE (reference sequence). In DNA, the CDR3 is TGTGCCAGCAGCCCCAGGACCTCCCGTCCTATGAACACTGAAGCTTTCTTT. Translation gives CASSPRTSRPMNTEAFF.

This clonotype occurred many times. CDR3 nucleotide sequence: TGTGCCAGCAGCTCAAGACAGCTCGGGGAGCTGTTTTTT. Translating it yields CASSSRQLGELFF. The J gene is TRBJ2-2, the V gene TRBV12-3 or TRBV12-4, with D possibly matching TRBD1 (5 bases). V was clipped by 6 bases and J by 7 bases, with 12 bases between them. This CDR3 contains 13 residues.

The table lists this clonotype with a few counts. This sequence joins TRBV3-1 and TRBJ2-7; 7 nucleotides line up with TRBD1. Germline V CDR1 and CDR2: LGHDT, YNNKEL (reference sequence). Trimming at V came to 3 bases and at J to 2 bases, leaving 7 bases not matched to a gene. This CDR3 is built from 15 residues. CDR3 amino acids: CASSQMTGLTYEQYF. The CDR3 DNA reads TGTGCCAGCAGCCAGATGACAGGGTTAACCTACGAGCAGTACTTC.

V is TRBV6-5 and J is TRBJ2-7, with TRBD2 matching 8 bases. Per the germline V gene, CDR1 is MNHEY and CDR2 is SVGAGI. Trimming at V came to 6 bases and at J to 2 bases, leaving 9 bases not matched to a gene. The CDR3 runs 15 residues. The CDR3 DNA follows: TGTGCCAGCAGGTACCTGAGCGGGGGACCCTACGAGCAGTACTTC. This encodes CASRYLSGGPYEQYF.

This clonotype was counted a few times. This sequence joins TRBV29-1 and TRBJ2-1; 15 bases align to TRBD2. Trimming at V came to 2 bases and at J to 4 bases, leaving 6 bases not matched to a gene. The CDR3 loop spans 17 amino acids. The germline V gene has CDR1 SQVTM and CDR2 ANQGSEA. The CDR3 DNA reads as TGCAGCGTTGAATTTACCGGGACTAGCGGGGGGTACAATGAGCAGTTCTTC. Its protein is CSVEFTGTSGGYNEQFF.

This clonotype was counted between two and nine times. This chain uses TRBV30 with TRBJ1-5, with no clear D. CDR1 and CDR2 (germline): GTSNPN, SVGIG (reference sequence). CDR3 size: 12 residues. V dropped 1 base and J dropped 7 bases, with 8 bases sitting between them. CDR3 coding DNA: TGTGCCTGGAGTGACGACATGCAGCCCCAGCATTTT. This gives the protein CAWSDDMQPQHF.

J is TRBJ2-1 and V is TRBV3-1; possible D gene TRBD2, 6 bases. CDR3 size: 14 residues. V lost 7 bases, J lost 1 base, and 11 bases lay in between. Germline CDR1 LGHDT, CDR2 YNNKEL (reference sequence). This chain's CDR3 is CASNDRGSYNEQFF. CDR3 coding DNA: TGTGCCAGCAATGATCGGGGGTCCTACAATGAGCAGTTCTTC.

This sequence joins TRBV7-8 and TRBJ1-1, with unresolved D. The V and J ends lost 1 base and 0 bases respectively, with 9 bases between them. Germline V gene lookup returns CDR1 SGHVS and CDR2 FQNEAQ. This CDR3 has 15 amino acids. DNA of the CDR3: TGTGCCAGCAGCTTAGGGGCGCGATTGAACACTGAAGCTTTCTTT. This encodes CASSLGARLNTEAFF.

The rearrangement links TRBV12-1 to TRBJ1-6; the listed D gene, TRBD1, was not tested against the DNA. TRBV12-1 is recorded as a pseudogene. The CDR3 sequence is 13 residues long. The CDR3 protein is CASPTGIGSPLHF. In DNA, the CDR3 is TGTGCCAGCCCGACAGGGATCGGTTCACCCCTCCACTTT.

V gene TRBV4-2 combines with J gene TRBJ2-7; 7 nucleotides agree with TRBD1. CDR1 is LGHNA, CDR2 YNFKEQ, per germline. The CDR3 runs 15 residues. V lost 0 bases, J lost 4 bases, and 6 bases stayed unmatched. CDR3 DNA: TGTGCCAGCAGCCAAGAACGGGACAGCTCTTACGAGCAGTACTTC. This encodes CASSQERDSSYEQYF.

To note about this clonotype: A much larger clone lies one base from this, so it may be a read error. The chain links TRBV24-1 to TRBJ1-5; D is undetermined. Germline V gene sequence: CDR1 KGHDR, CDR2 SFDVKD. The CDR3 contains 16 residues. The DNA of the CDR3 is TGTGCCACCAGTGATTTGCGGAGGGAAGGCAATCAGCCCCAGAATTTT. Protein: CATSDLRREGNQPQNF.

The V gene is TRBV5-8, the J gene TRBJ1-5; D possibly corresponds to TRBD1 (5 bases). This CDR3 has 15 residues. Germline-derived CDR1 and CDR2 are SGHTS and YDEGEE. Trimming removed 4 bases from V and 2 bases from J, with 13 bases in between. The CDR3 DNA is TGTGCCAGCAGCACCACAGGAAGGGGCAATCAGCCCCAGCATTTT. Protein: CASSTTGRGNQPQHF.

The sample holds a few counts of this clonotype. This sequence joins TRBV12-3 or TRBV12-4 and TRBJ1-6, with D hard to call. The CDR3 sequence is 18 residues long. Trimming took 5 bases from V and 0 from J, leaving 17 bases between them. The CDR3 sequence: CASSTGGRPSSYNSPLHF. The DNA of the CDR3 is TGTGCCAGCAGTACTGGCGGACGGCCGAGCTCCTATAATTCACCCCTCCACTTT.

DNA of the CDR3: TGTGCCCGTCAGGGTCGGGGGCGCGAGGGCTACACCTTC. This translates into CARQGRGREGYTF. The rearrangement links TRBV6-5 to TRBJ1-2; possibly TRBD1 for D (6 bases). This CDR3 is 13 amino acids long. Trimming shortened V by 11 bases and J by 8 bases, and 21 bases separated the two germline ends. Germline-derived CDR1 and CDR2 are MNHEY and SVGAGI.

The chain couples TRBV5-1 to TRBJ2-2; D gene unclear. Trimming stripped 4 bases from V and 5 bases from J, with 12 bases between. CDR3 size: 14 residues. Germline V gene lookup returns CDR1 SGHRS and CDR2 YFSETQ. The CDR3 bases are TGCGCCAGCAGCCCGGGCGAAAGAACCGGGGAGCTGTTTTTT. Residues: CASSPGERTGELFF.

V and J are TRBV29-1 and TRBJ2-1, with 7 bases fitting TRBD2. The CDR3 sequence is 14 residues long. Germline trimming cut 0 bases from V and 9 bases from J; bases unmatched to any gene: 8. The germline V gene has CDR1 SQVTM and CDR2 ANQGSEA. CDR3 DNA: TGCAGCGTTGAAGACGGGCTAGCGGAGGTTGAGCAGTTCTTC. Its translation is CSVEDGLAEVEQFF.

This clonotype has at least ten counts. This rearrangement joins TRBV24-1 to TRBJ2-3; no firm D call. Germline V gene data show CDR1 as KGHDR and CDR2 as SFDVKD. The CDR3 runs 14 residues. Trimming shortened V by 5 bases and J by 0 bases, and 8 bases separated the two germline ends. The CDR3 DNA follows: TGTGCCACCAGTGGTGGGTATAGCACAGATACGCAGTATTTT. It translates to CATSGGYSTDTQYF.